The T cell receptor (beta chain) described here comes from a study of T cell repertoires in cytomegalovirus infection. Broader study findings: Summed frequency of public TCR beta families distinguished CMV carriers with the relevant HLA.

Germline CDR1 and CDR2: SGHVS and FNYEAQ. The CDR3 contains 19 residues. The V gene lost 4 bases and the J gene lost 1 base, with 24 bases spanning the gap. Worth noting for this clonotype: What it recognizes is unknown.

MiXCR was run by TCRdb on the reads, yielding one entry per CDR3 protein. The sample yields 550,000 to 700,000 distinct CDR3 sequences, 40% seen once. Specimen: cultured PBMCs, collected from culture after CMV antigen stimulation. The sequence was obtained from a human donor in good health (CMV status not recorded). Some clones in this sample may be carry-over from other donors' samples. The chain recombines TRBV7-6 with TRBJ2-3; D might be TRBD1 or TRBD2, each matching 6 bases. This CDR3 is CASSSPRLGGMGGTDTQYF. DNA for the CDR3: TGTGCCAGCAGCTCGCCGCGTTTAGGGGGGATGGGTGGCACAGATACGCAGTATTTT.